The 15 T cell receptor beta chains listed next were all sequenced from one sample in a study of CD8+ T cells in alopecia areata. Isolated RNA was reverse transcribed into cDNA used as the sequencing template. The protocol was immunoSEQ multiplex PCR, while the TCRdb copy is restricted to in-frame clones and leaves out a portion. Here the sample spans 170,000 or so clones, approximately 56% being singletons. Sequenced material: CD4+ T cells sorted from blood, taken at week 0. These TCRs come from a human donor with alopecia areata.

The chain has TRBV4-1 and TRBJ2-2, with 10 bases fitting TRBD1. This CDR3 is built from 16 residues. V lost 3 bases and J lost 9; bases outside the gene matches: 10. Looked up from germline, CDR1 is MGHRA and CDR2 is YSYEKL. CDR3 region: CASSQTGTGVTRELFF. The CDR3 DNA follows: TGCGCCAGCAGCCAGACCGGGACAGGGGTAACGAGGGAGCTGTTTTTT.

The CDR3 here is CAWQVAGGRAQYF. The CDR3, as DNA: TGTGCCTGGCAAGTAGCGGGGGGGCGGGCCCAGTACTTC. The chain carries TRBV30 and TRBJ2-5; 11 bases match TRBD2. The CDR3 has 13 residues. From germline, CDR1 is GTSNPN and CDR2 SVGIG (reference sequence). The V and J ends lost 5 bases and 9 bases, in that order; junction bases with no gene match: 8.

V gene TRBV7-2 combines with J gene TRBJ1-1, with D hard to call. Germline CDR1 is SGHTA and CDR2 is FQGNSA. Trimming took 5 bases from V and 1 from J, leaving 8 bases between them. The CDR3 loop spans 13 amino acids. This CDR3 reads CASSQRKNTEAFF. CDR3 DNA sequence: TGTGCCAGCAGCCAAAGAAAGAACACTGAAGCTTTCTTT.

This clone was picked up one time. The chain is built from TRBV6-5 and TRBJ1-1, with D maybe TRBD1 (5 bases). In germline, CDR1 is MNHEY, CDR2 SVGAGI. Trimming removed 6 bases at V and 1 base at J, with 9 bases between. The CDR3 extends over 13 amino acids. The CDR3 bases are TGTGCCAGCAGAGGTACAGGGAACACTGAAGCTTTCTTT. Protein sequence: CASRGTGNTEAFF.

CDR3 loop: CSARLETQYF. CDR3 in DNA: TGCAGTGCTAGACTTGAGACCCAGTACTTC. This chain uses TRBV20-1 with TRBJ2-5; no firm D call. The length of the CDR3 is 10 residues. Germline values: CDR1 DFQATT, CDR2 SNEGSKA (reference sequence). V lost 2 bases, J lost 5 bases, and 3 bases lay in between.

This clone has just a few counts. This chain uses TRBV4-2 with TRBJ1-6; D is unclear. V lost 5 bases to trimming and J lost 5 bases, with 13 bases between them. CDR1 is LGHNA, CDR2 YNFKEQ, per germline. This CDR3 is built from 15 residues. CDR3 protein: CASSERSVDNSPLHF. CDR3 nucleotides: TGTGCCAGCAGCGAGAGGTCGGTGGATAATTCACCCCTCCACTTT.

This clone showed up just a few times. The genes are TRBV2 and TRBJ2-2, with D unresolved. Per the germline V gene, CDR1 is SNHLY and CDR2 is FYNNEI. The CDR3 loop spans 11 amino acids. Trimming pared 5 bases from V and 6 bases from J, leaving 4 bases between. CDR3 loop: CASSYAGELFF. Here the CDR3 DNA reads TGTGCCAGCAGTTACGCCGGGGAGCTGTTTTTT.

This clone showed up just a few times. The genes are TRBV7-3 and TRBJ2-3; TRBD2 matches at 7 bases. The CDR3 is 15 amino acids. Unmatched junction bases numbered 4, after V lost 2 bases and J lost 2 bases. CDR1 and CDR2 from the germline V gene are SGHTA and FQGTGA. CDR3 residues: CASSLGLADTDTQYF. The CDR3 nucleotides read TGTGCCAGCAGCTTAGGGCTAGCGGACACAGATACGCAGTATTTT.

The chain employs TRBV29-1 and TRBJ1-1; no clear D gene. Between the trimmed V and J ends, which lost 4 bases and 3 bases, there was a span of 9 bases. Looked up from germline, CDR1 is SQVTM and CDR2 is ANQGSEA. This CDR3 has 12 amino acids. CDR3 sequence: CSVGRLDTEAFF. The CDR3 nucleotides read TGCAGCGTTGGGCGTTTGGACACTGAAGCTTTCTTT. The whole variable domain, remainder taken from reference TRBV29-1 and TRBJ1-1, is SAVISQKPSRDICQRGTSLTIQCQVDSQVTMMFWYRQQPGQSLTLIATANQGSEATYESGFVIDKFPISRPNLTFSTLTVSNMSPEDSSIYLCSVGRLDTEAFFGQGTRLTVV.

V and J are TRBV5-1 and TRBJ1-1; D perhaps matches TRBD1 (5 bases). The V end lost 2 bases, the J end lost 1 base, and 12 bases lay between the germline ends. The CDR3 totals 15 residues. Germline V gene data show CDR1 as SGHRS and CDR2 as YFSETQ. CDR3 DNA sequence: TGCGCCAGCAGCTTATCAACCGGGGCGAACACTGAAGCTTTCTTT. Protein sequence: CASSLSTGANTEAFF. The complete variable domain, with remaining parts taken from reference TRBV5-1 and TRBJ1-1, reads KAGVTQTPRYLIKTRGQQVTLSCSPISGHRSVSWYQQTPGQGLQFLFEYFSETQRNKGNFPGRFSGRQFSNSRSEMNVSTLELGDSALYLCASSLSTGANTEAFFGQGTRLTVV.

CDR3 loop: CASSPQGRGTEAFF. The CDR3 nucleotides are TGCGCCAGCAGCCCCCAAGGGAGAGGTACTGAAGCTTTCTTT. The J gene is TRBJ1-1, the V gene TRBV4-1; D unclear. This CDR3 is built from 14 residues. Germline CDR1 and CDR2: MGHRA and YSYEKL. V was clipped by 4 bases and J by 5 bases, with 14 bases between them.

The chain employs TRBV29-1 and TRBJ2-5, with D uncertain. Germline loops: CDR1 SQVTM, CDR2 ANQGSEA. Trimming removed 4 bases at V and 4 bases at J, with 13 bases between. The CDR3 contains 13 residues. The CDR3 region has the DNA TGCAGCGTTGCTAGGATCCCCAGAGAGACCCAGTACTTC. Its protein is CSVARIPRETQYF. Filled out from reference TRBV29-1 and TRBJ2-5, the complete variable domain reads SAVISQKPSRDICQRGTSLTIQCQVDSQVTMMFWYRQQPGQSLTLIATANQGSEATYESGFVIDKFPISRPNLTFSTLTVSNMSPEDSSIYLCSVARIPRETQYFGPGTRLLVL.

The gene calls are TRBV29-1 and TRBJ2-5; perhaps TRBD2 as D (5 bases). In germline, CDR1 is SQVTM, CDR2 ANQGSEA. V was clipped by 1 base and J by 1 base, with 13 bases between them. The CDR3 length is 15 residues. CDR3 sequence reads: CSVEGGFEPQETQYF. The CDR3 DNA reads TGCAGCGTTGAAGGAGGGTTCGAGCCCCAAGAGACCCAGTACTTC. The variable domain in full, with the rest retrieved from reference TRBV29-1 and TRBJ2-5, is SAVISQKPSRDICQRGTSLTIQCQVDSQVTMMFWYRQQPGQSLTLIATANQGSEATYESGFVIDKFPISRPNLTFSTLTVSNMSPEDSSIYLCSVEGGFEPQETQYFGPGTRLLVL.

The rearrangement joins TRBV29-1 to TRBJ2-3, with a possible D match to TRBD2 (5 bases). The ends were cut back, 4 bases at V and 6 bases at J, with 11 bases in the middle. This CDR3 contains 12 residues. CDR1 is SQVTM, CDR2 ANQGSEA, per germline. Here the CDR3 reads CSVAGRVDTQYF. The CDR3 coding sequence is TGCAGCGTTGCGGGGAGAGTGGATACGCAGTATTTT.

In this sample, this clone turned up a few times. The chain uses TRBV6-1 and TRBJ2-2; possibly TRBD2 for D (6 bases). Germline V gene sequence: CDR1 MNHNS, CDR2 SASEGT. Trimming removed 6 bases at V and 7 bases at J, with 12 bases between. The CDR3 runs 13 residues. The CDR3: CASSEGLLGELFF. In nucleotides, the CDR3 is TGTGCCAGCAGCGAGGGACTCCTCGGGGAGCTGTTTTTT.